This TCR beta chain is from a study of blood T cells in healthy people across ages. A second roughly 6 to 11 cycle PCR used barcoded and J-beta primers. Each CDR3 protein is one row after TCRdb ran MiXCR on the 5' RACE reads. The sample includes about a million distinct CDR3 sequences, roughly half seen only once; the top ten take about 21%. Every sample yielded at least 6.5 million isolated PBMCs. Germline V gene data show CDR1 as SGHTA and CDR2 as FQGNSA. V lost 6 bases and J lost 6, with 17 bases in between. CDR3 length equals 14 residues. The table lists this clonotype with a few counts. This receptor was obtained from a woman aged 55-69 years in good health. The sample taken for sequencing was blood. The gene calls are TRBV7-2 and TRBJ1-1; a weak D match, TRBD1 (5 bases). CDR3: CASRLRSRVAEAFF. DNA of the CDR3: TGTGCCAGCAGACTAAGGTCCAGGGTCGCTGAAGCTTTCTTT.